This T cell receptor (beta chain) was found in a study of cytomegalovirus exposure and HLA in healthy donors. Study-level findings and limits: The authors reported that TCR beta sequences could predict HLA-A and HLA-B alleles. These predictions were accurate for most subjects in the first cohort. Per a later analysis, HLA-associated TCR beta chains showed more clonal expansion than other, equally common TCR beta chains.

The PCR contained 60 Vbeta and 13 Jbeta primers. Generated by immunoSEQ multiplex PCR, the TCRdb table keeps only in-frame clones and is missing some. In the table there are some 130,000 clones, approximately 80% of which are singletons. As for this clone: Its antigen is still unknown.

The germline CDR1 and CDR2 sequences are MNHEY and SMNVEV (reference sequence). The V gene lost 2 bases and the J gene lost 1 base, with 11 bases spanning the gap. The CDR3 loop spans 15 amino acids. This chain links TRBV27 with TRBJ1-1; D may be TRBD1 (5 bases). Sequenced sample: PBMCs. This sequence was found in a female donor in good health and CMV-seropositive. The CDR3 DNA reads TGTGCCAGCAGTTTACTCCGACAGCCGAACACTGAAGCTTTCTTT. Translating gives CASSLLRQPNTEAFF.